This T cell receptor beta chain was recovered during a study of CD8+CD57+ T cells in acquired aplastic anemia. Overall study context: Average CD4+ read depth in healthy donors was about 10.8 million reads.

The V and J ends lost 4 bases and 9 bases respectively, with 17 bases between them. The CDR3 sequence is 14 residues long. Per germline, CDR1 SGHRS and CDR2 YFSETQ. Genomic DNA, serving as template, underwent TCR beta VDJ and CDR3 profiling. TCRdb reprocessed the reads with MiXCR, giving one entry per CDR3 protein. The sample lists 120,000 or so distinct CDR3 sequences; more than 40% were seen once. Sequencing input: sorted CD4+, CD8+, or CD8+CD57+ T cells (not recorded which) from PBMCs. The chain employs TRBV5-1 and TRBJ2-1; D not certain. The receptor was isolated from a human donor in good health, serving as a control. Here the CDR3 DNA reads TGCGCCAGCAGCCCCCCGAGGACCCCGGGTGAGCAGTTCTTC. Protein product: CASSPPRTPGEQFF. Together with reference TRBV5-1 and TRBJ2-1, the CDR3 gives the full variable domain: KAGVTQTPRYLIKTRGQQVTLSCSPISGHRSVSWYQQTPGQGLQFLFEYFSETQRNKGNFPGRFSGRQFSNSRSEMNVSTLELGDSALYLCASSPPRTPGEQFFGPGTRLTVL.